The 16 T cell receptor beta chains presented below share a single source sample, sequenced in a study of read filtering for tumor transcriptome and immune sequencing. From about 400 ng of RNA, a library with molecular barcoded alpha/delta and beta/gamma adaptors was made. TCRdb fed the reads into MiXCR, producing one record per CDR3 protein. This sample has approximately 25,000 distinct CDR3 sequences, with under 15% found just once. The sequenced sample consisted of a population of CD138-negative cells sorted from bone marrow. These receptors all stem from a donor over 35 with multiple myeloma.

This clonotype was observed at least ten times. V usage is TRBV7-8 and J usage is TRBJ2-1, with TRBD2 identical over 12 bases. Germline CDR1 is SGHVS and CDR2 is FQNEAQ. V was clipped by 5 bases and J by 5 bases; unmatched bases: 7. The CDR3 consists of 16 residues. CDR3 sequence (DNA): TGTGCCAGCAGCCTCCCCAGGACTAGCGGGAACAATGAGCAGTTCTTC. It encodes CASSLPRTSGNNEQFF.

As for this clonotype: Given a much more abundant clone one base away, this may be a read error. The chain has TRBV20-1 and TRBJ1-4; weak D call: TRBD1 (5 bases). The CDR3 totals 16 residues. The germline CDR1 and CDR2 sequences are DFQATT and SNEGSKA (reference sequence). CDR3 loop: CSARTFEQGRTDTRYF. For the CDR3, the DNA is TGCAGTGCTAGGACGTTCGAGCAGGGAAGGACGGATACGCGGTATTTT.

On this clonotype: At one end, the junction sequence differs from germline, possibly due to a read error. This chain joins TRBV7-9 and TRBJ2-7; D perhaps matches TRBD2 (5 bases). CDR1 and CDR2 (germline): SEHNR, FQNEAQ (reference sequence). This CDR3 region has 13 residues. The CDR3 spells CDSSLGSVHEQYF. In DNA form, the CDR3 reads TGTGACAGCAGCTTAGGTAGCGTCCACGAGCAGTACTTC.

In the case of this clonotype: This may be a read error, as it is one base from a much larger clone. This chain joins TRBV20-1 and TRBJ2-7, with 7 nucleotides matching TRBD2. This CDR3 is built from 14 residues. The germline gives CDR1 DFQATT, CDR2 SNEGSKA (reference sequence). The CDR3 sequence: CGARDGGGNDEQYF. The DNA of the CDR3 is TGCGGTGCTAGAGATGGGGGGGGGAATGACGAGCAGTACTTC.

This clonotype was observed at least ten times. The chain links TRBV27 to TRBJ2-7, with 12 bases aligning to TRBD2. With 3 bases clipped from V and 7 bases from J, the junction kept 4 bases outside the gene matches. This CDR3 is built from 14 residues. Per germline, CDR1 MNHEY and CDR2 SMNVEV (reference sequence). CDR3 sequence (DNA): TGTGCCAGCAGTTTGACTAGCGGGAGTGATGAGCAGTACTTC. Protein product: CASSLTSGSDEQYF.

Worth noting for this clonotype: A far more abundant clone sits one base away, making this likely a read error. This sequence joins TRBV11-2 and TRBJ2-7; 10 bases map to TRBD2. J gave up 7 bases and V 7 bases, and 7 bases lay outside the gene matches. CDR3 length equals 13 residues. Germline CDR1 and CDR2: SGHAT and FQNNGV. The CDR3 nucleotides are TGTGCCAGCAAGCCTAGCGGGAGTGGAGAGCAGTACTTC. It yields the protein CASKPSGSGEQYF. The complete variable domain, with remaining parts taken from reference TRBV11-2 and TRBJ2-7, reads EAGVAQSPRYKIIEKRQSVAFWCNPISGHATLYWYQQILGQGPKLLIQFQNNGVVDDSQLPKDRFSAERLKGVDSTLKIQPAKLEDSAVYLCASKPSGSGEQYFGPGTRLTVT.

This clonotype occurred many times. The chain employs TRBV29-1 and TRBJ1-1; 9 nucleotides line up with TRBD1. The germline CDR1 and CDR2 sequences are SQVTM and ANQGSEA. Trimming took 8 bases from V and 2 from J; bases not matched to a gene: 6. This CDR3 has 13 amino acids. The CDR3 DNA reads as TGCAGCTCACGGACAGGGGCCAACACTGAAGCTTTCTTT. Translating gives CSSRTGANTEAFF.

This clonotype showed up many times. The chain couples TRBV27 to TRBJ1-5, with D hard to call. The V gene's germline CDR1 is MNHEY and CDR2 SMNVEV (reference sequence). The CDR3 sequence is 15 residues long. Deletions cut 5 bases from V and 1 base from J, with 12 bases between. The CDR3 DNA follows: TGTGCCAGCAGTCCTGGAATGTTGAGCAATCAGCCCCAGCATTTT. It codes for CASSPGMLSNQPQHF.

This clonotype was seen at least ten times. This chain connects TRBV5-1 to TRBJ1-1; TRBD1 agrees at 7 bases. V was clipped by 3 bases and J by 4 bases; unmatched bases: 12. Germline V gene lookup returns CDR1 SGHRS and CDR2 YFSETQ. The CDR3 contains 16 residues. The CDR3 reads CASSSRQGFGFTEAFF. The CDR3 nucleotides are TGCGCCAGCAGCTCTAGACAGGGTTTTGGGTTCACTGAAGCTTTCTTT. Looking up the rest from reference TRBV5-1 and TRBJ1-1 gives the full variable domain: KAGVTQTPRYLIKTRGQQVTLSCSPISGHRSVSWYQQTPGQGLQFLFEYFSETQRNKGNFPGRFSGRQFSNSRSEMNVSTLELGDSALYLCASSSRQGFGFTEAFFGQGTRLTVV.

This clonotype occurred many times. The chain recombines TRBV6-5 with TRBJ2-6; TRBD1 might be the D (6 bases). Germline CDR1 is MNHEY and CDR2 is SVGAGI. V was clipped by 6 bases and J by 0 bases, with 18 bases between them. The CDR3 sequence is 18 residues long. The CDR3 coding sequence is TGTGCCAGCAGGGGGTCGTATCAGGGGCTCTCTGGGGCCAACGTCCTGACTTTC. It encodes CASRGSYQGLSGANVLTF.

This clonotype was seen a single time. A much larger clonotype is one base distant, so this may be a read error. The chain uses TRBV5-6 and TRBJ2-1; TRBD2 aligns across 8 bases. CDR1 and CDR2 (germline): SGHDT, YYEEEE. CDR3 size: 17 residues. In nucleotides, the CDR3 is TGTGCCAGCAGCTCCCCTAGCGGGCTATTGGTCGGCAATGAGCAGCTCTTC. It codes for CASSSPSGLLVGNEQLF.

This clonotype was recorded at least ten times. J is TRBJ2-7 and V is TRBV20-1, with 7 bases aligning to TRBD1. This CDR3 has 14 residues. Trimming took 5 bases from V and 3 from J; bases not matched to a gene: 10. Germline CDR1 reads DFQATT; CDR2 reads SNEGSKA (reference sequence). For the CDR3, the DNA is TGCAGTGCTGTACCGGGACAGAGGGACTACGAGCAGTACTTC. Translation gives CSAVPGQRDYEQYF.

This clonotype was detected many times. The chain employs TRBV12-3 or TRBV12-4 and TRBJ2-7; D could derive from TRBD1 or TRBD2 (6 bases each). The V end lost 2 bases, the J end lost 0 bases, and 14 bases lay between the germline ends. This CDR3 has 16 amino acids. CDR3 protein: CASSLSISGASYEQYF. CDR3 DNA sequence: TGTGCCAGCAGTTTATCTATTTCGGGGGCCTCCTACGAGCAGTACTTC.

This clonotype was counted ten times or more. The rearrangement joins TRBV6-5 to TRBJ2-7; 11 positions agree with TRBD2. Germline-derived CDR1 and CDR2 are MNHEY and SVGAGI. With V trimmed by 6 bases and J by 7 bases, 8 bases remained unmatched. The CDR3 spans 14 residues. CDR3 loop: CASRLTSGKEEQYF. The CDR3 DNA sequence: TGTGCCAGCAGATTGACTAGCGGGAAGGAAGAGCAGTACTTC.

Turning to this clonotype: This may come from a read error, since a much larger clone is one base off. Here the CDR3 DNA reads TGTGCCACCACTGGGTTCGAAGATACGCAGTATTTT. Amino acids: CATTGFEDTQYF. The rearrangement joins TRBV24-1 to TRBJ2-3; D not resolved. The CDR3 runs to 12 residues. The germline gives CDR1 KGHDR, CDR2 SFDVKD. V was cut by 8 bases and J by 5 bases, with 10 bases left in between.

Only a few counts were recorded for this clonotype. The chain employs TRBV30 and TRBJ2-3; 7 bases line up with TRBD2. The CDR3 consists of 16 residues. After removal of 0 bases from V and 4 bases from J, the junction contained 10 bases not matched to a gene. Germline CDR1 GTSNPN, CDR2 SVGIG (reference sequence). CDR3 DNA sequence: TGTGCCTGGAGTGTGGGCGGGAGTCAAGGGCCAGATACGCAGTATTTT. Protein sequence: CAWSVGGSQGPDTQYF.